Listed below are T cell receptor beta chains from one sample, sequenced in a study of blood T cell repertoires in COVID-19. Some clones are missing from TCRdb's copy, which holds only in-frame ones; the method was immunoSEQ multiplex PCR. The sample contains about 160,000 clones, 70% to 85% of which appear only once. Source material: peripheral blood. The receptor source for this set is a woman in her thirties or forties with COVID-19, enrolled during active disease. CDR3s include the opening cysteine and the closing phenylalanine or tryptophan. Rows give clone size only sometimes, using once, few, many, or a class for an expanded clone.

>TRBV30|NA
CAWIKMTGYGGYTF
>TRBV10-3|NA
CAARTSGNTQYF
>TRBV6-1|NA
CASSERTDIYNEQFF
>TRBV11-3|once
CASSFSGGNTEAFF
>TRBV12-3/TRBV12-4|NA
CASSWRYEKLFF
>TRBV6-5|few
CASSYDRGKQYF
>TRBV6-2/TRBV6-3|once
CASSYPTSGGAGSTDTQYF
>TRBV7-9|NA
CASSPQAGNTDTQYF
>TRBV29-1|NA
CSVVAGAGDTQYF
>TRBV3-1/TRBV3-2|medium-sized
CASSLRDSLNSPLHF
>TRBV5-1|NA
CASSLAGLNEKLFF
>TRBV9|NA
CASSAGALEETQYF
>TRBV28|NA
CASSSTSGRVRRNTQYF
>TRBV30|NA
CAWSTGWLETQYF
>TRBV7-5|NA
CVRSLQNYGYTF
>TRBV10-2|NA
CASSALLAGVPYEQYF
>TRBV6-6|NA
CASNGLETQYF
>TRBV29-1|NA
CSVVIGGVNSNQPQHF
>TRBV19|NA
CASNRGDPYNEQFF
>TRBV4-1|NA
CASSWIIANEQFF
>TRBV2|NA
CASSEGQPGNTIYF
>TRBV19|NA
CASRGDSRSREKLFF
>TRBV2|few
CASISLPRGTEAFF
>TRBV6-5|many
CASSRGWSGDEKLFF
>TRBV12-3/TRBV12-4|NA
CASGHRGEKAFF
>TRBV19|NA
CASSIVGGQQAFF
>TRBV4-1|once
CASSQGGQRYNEQFF